Listed below are T cell receptor beta chains from one sample, sequenced in a study of somatic mutations in cytotoxic T cells in rheumatoid arthritis. Data came from immunoSEQ multiplex PCR; TCRdb stores just in-frame clones and leaves some out. The table includes about 12,000 clones, roughly 80% detected once. The specimen sequenced was CD8+ T cells sorted from blood. The source of these receptors is a woman between 40 and 55 years old in good health. The CDR3 runs from the conserved cysteine through the conserved F or W. The order of the fields is J gene, D gene, V gene, CDR3 protein. A D gene is named only where the DNA matches it firmly.

>TRBJ2-7|TRBD2|TRBV11-3
CASSPGGRSYEQYF
>TRBJ1-4|.|TRBV5-6
CASTKWGGSNEKLFF
>TRBJ2-3|.|TRBV28
CASRFQGIGTDTQYF
>TRBJ1-2|.|TRBV27
CASSPLAASGPYGYTF
>TRBJ1-1|.|TRBV6-7
CASAHQLDYTEAFF
>TRBJ1-2|.|TRBV7-8
CALGVPTAGNYGYTF
>TRBJ2-5|.|TRBV14
CASSQDFTGDWETQYF
>TRBJ2-7|.|TRBV11-3
CASSLGSTAYEQYF
>TRBJ2-1|.|TRBV11-3
CASSESGYNEQFF
>TRBJ2-2|.|TRBV15
CATSSQADTGELFF
>TRBJ2-1|.|TRBV19
CASSNYNEQFF
>TRBJ1-6|.|TRBV5-4
CASSFSTGGNSPLHF
>TRBJ2-6|TRBD1|TRBV11-2
CASSRTGWSGANVLTF
>TRBJ2-7|.|TRBV29-1
CSGRLRGEQYF
>TRBJ1-5|.|TRBV19
CATSHRFYSNQPQHF
>TRBJ1-1|TRBD1|TRBV4-3
CASSQDKQGATEAFF
>TRBJ2-3|TRBD2|TRBV5-5
CASQGSGTDTQYF
>TRBJ2-7|TRBD2|TRBV19
CASSIGSGLAYEQYF
>.|.|TRBV15
CATSAGQTYEQYF
>TRBJ1-5|TRBD1|TRBV19
CASSWGQGNQPQHF
>TRBJ2-5|.|TRBV15
CATSREHTPQETQYF
>TRBJ1-1|.|TRBV5-4
CASSDEQGMNTEAFF
>TRBJ1-2|.|TRBV6-6
CASSYGGISPGGYTF
>TRBJ1-5|.|TRBV19
CASSIGTGLLQPQHF
>TRBJ1-5|.|TRBV6-5
CASSYTWEEGNQPQHF
>TRBJ1-2|.|TRBV6-6
CASSHLTGFAGYTF
>TRBJ1-2|.|TRBV4-1
CASSQLQGSYGYTF
>TRBJ2-5|.|TRBV7-9
CASSPRLQETQYF
>TRBJ2-1|.|TRBV7-8
CASSLSPIRNEQFF
>TRBJ2-1|TRBD2|TRBV4-1
CASSQKVVAGDDMCEQFF
>TRBJ1-1|.|TRBV7-9
CASSLTNTEAFF
>TRBJ2-1|.|TRBV11-2
CASSSTEAYEQFF
>TRBJ1-1|.|TRBV29-1
CSVEGGRNTEAFF
>TRBJ2-3|.|TRBV7-9
CASSLVGAFSTDTQYF
>TRBJ2-1|TRBD1|TRBV28
CASSLRDRVNNEQFF
>TRBJ1-1|.|TRBV25-1
CASTLGVNTEAFF
>TRBJ2-1|.|TRBV4-2
CASSPTPAGILNEQFF
>TRBJ2-5|.|TRBV4-1
CASSEGNYLQETQYF
>TRBJ1-1|.|TRBV6-5
CASSYSPGPLSSAFF
>TRBJ2-6|.|TRBV7-8
CASSADSFSGANVLTF
>TRBJ2-1|TRBD1|TRBV7-6
CASSSRQGKEDEQFF
>TRBJ1-1|.|TRBV5-4
CASSIDRRHRGTEAFF
>TRBJ2-5|TRBD1|TRBV11-2
CASSQGQVQETQYF
>TRBJ1-1|TRBD1|TRBV4-1
CASSQSAGGGTFF
>TRBJ2-3|.|TRBV5-1
CASSLYGGIADTQYF
>TRBJ2-3|.|TRBV15
CATSRSGGAGTDTQYF
>TRBJ2-3|TRBD2|TRBV5-8
CASSFAGGGDTQYF
>TRBJ2-1|TRBD1|TRBV7-6
CAIRDRVPHNEQFF
>TRBJ2-7|.|TRBV30
CAWSSGLIYEQYF
>TRBJ1-1|TRBD1|TRBV5-1
CASSSTGASTEAFF
>TRBJ1-1|.|TRBV9
CASSAGSINTEAFF
>TRBJ1-1|.|TRBV14
CASSHFLGTQNTEAFF
>TRBJ1-1|.|TRBV19
CASSIWGEAFF
>TRBJ1-2|.|TRBV28
CASSPILTDDYTF
>TRBJ2-1|.|TRBV5-6
CASSWETGEQFF
>TRBJ1-2|.|TRBV6-5
CASLGSNNYGYTF
>TRBJ1-1|TRBD1|TRBV19
CASSMGTGLTEAFF
>TRBJ2-3|.|TRBV5-1
CASTMGQGLDTQYF